Listed here are 6 T cell receptor beta chains from one sample, sequenced in a study of OX40 agonist ivuxolimab in advanced cancers. The table came from immunoSEQ multiplex PCR; TCRdb's copy has only in-frame clones and leaves some out. The sample has some 96,000 clones; about 86% are singletons. The sample was CD4+ or CD8+ T cells sorted from blood, taken in a trial of the OX40 agonist ivuxolimab. The receptors were gathered from an adult with an advanced solid tumor such as melanoma, head and neck, liver or kidney cancer.

V gene TRBV7-9 combines with J gene TRBJ1-2; no clear D gene. Deletions cut 5 bases from V and 4 bases from J, with 17 bases between. Germline values: CDR1 SEHNR, CDR2 FQNEAQ (reference sequence). The CDR3 loop spans 15 amino acids. This CDR3 is CASSPQRTERYGYTF. The CDR3, as DNA: TGTGCCAGCAGCCCTCAAAGGACGGAGCGCTATGGCTACACCTTC.

This clone was picked up one time. The chain couples TRBV7-2 to TRBJ2-1; weak D call: TRBD1 (5 bases). This CDR3 has 12 residues. Germline V gene sequence: CDR1 SGHTA, CDR2 FQGNSA. V lost 1 base to trimming and J lost 11 bases, with 9 bases between them. This CDR3 is CASSLDTGKQFF. DNA for the CDR3: TGTGCCAGCAGCTTAGATACAGGAAAGCAGTTCTTC.

The chain joins TRBV28 to TRBJ2-1, with no clear D. Germline V gene data show CDR1 as MDHEN and CDR2 as SYDVKM. The V and J ends lost 5 bases and 4 bases respectively, with 15 bases between them. The CDR3 length is 15 residues. CDR3 sequence: CASSRRQITYNEQFF. In DNA, the CDR3 is TGTGCCAGCAGTAGAAGACAAATAACGTACAATGAGCAGTTCTTC.

The rearrangement uses TRBV5-1 and TRBJ2-5; D not resolved. This CDR3 spans 13 amino acids. From germline, CDR1 is SGHRS and CDR2 YFSETQ. Trimming removed 4 bases at V and 2 bases at J, with 9 bases between. The CDR3 is CASSPPAQETQYF. The CDR3 nucleotides are TGCGCCAGCAGCCCCCCAGCTCAAGAGACCCAGTACTTC.

The genes are TRBV18 and TRBJ1-1, with 7 bases fitting TRBD1. V was pared by 6 bases and J by 1 base, with 11 bases of the junction left unmatched. This CDR3 spans 16 amino acids. The germline V gene encodes CDR1 KGHSH and CDR2 LQKENI. The CDR3 DNA reads as TGTGCCAGCTCGGTAGACAGGGCCGCGGAGAACACTGAAGCTTTCTTT. This codes for CASSVDRAAENTEAFF.

The V and J genes are TRBV6-1 and TRBJ2-7; 8 bases are shared with TRBD1. J gave up 0 bases and V 6 bases, and 7 bases lay outside the gene matches. In germline, CDR1 is MNHNS, CDR2 SASEGT. The CDR3 loop spans 15 amino acids. CDR3 loop: CASSTTGDHSYEQYF. The CDR3 DNA sequence: TGTGCCAGCAGCACGACAGGGGACCACTCCTACGAGCAGTACTTC.